These 28 T cell receptor beta chains were all obtained from the same sample, sequenced in a study of beta chain features in type 1 diabetes. The entirety of the isolated RNA underwent reverse transcription, so expressed TCRB transcripts were sequenced. The table came from immunoSEQ multiplex PCR; TCRdb's copy has only in-frame clones and leaves some out. The data show about 300,000 clones, approximately 8% seen once. The sequenced material came from central memory CD4+ T cells from blood. These receptors were collected from a woman aged 18-29 years in good health.

This chain links TRBV7-9 with TRBJ2-3; possibly TRBD2 for D (6 bases). Germline V lookup: CDR1 SEHNR, CDR2 FQNEAQ (reference sequence). The V end was cut by 8 bases, the J end by 2 bases, with 17 bases between. CDR3 length: 15 amino acids. The chain's CDR3 is CASGGVGGSTDTQYF. DNA for the CDR3: TGTGCCAGCGGTGGGGTCGGGGGATCCACAGATACGCAGTATTTT.

The rearrangement links TRBV5-1 to TRBJ2-1, with 9 bases identical to TRBD2. Germline CDR1 and CDR2: SGHRS and YFSETQ. The CDR3 is 16 amino acids. The J segment lost 9 bases and the V segment lost 0 bases, leaving 10 bases of the junction unmatched. DNA for the CDR3: TGCGCCAGCAGCTTGGCCGAGGTAGCGGGAGTTGGTGAGCAGTTCTTC. It encodes CASSLAEVAGVGEQFF.

Ten or more counts support this clone. V and J are TRBV5-6 and TRBJ2-5; D perhaps matches TRBD1 (6 bases). V was clipped by 0 bases and J by 4 bases, with 13 bases between them. The germline CDR1 and CDR2 sequences are SGHDT and YYEEEE. This CDR3 has 15 amino acids. For the CDR3, the DNA is TGTGCCAGCAGCTTGGGGACGGGACAAGGAGAGACCCAGTACTTC. Its translation is CASSLGTGQGETQYF.

This clone has only a few counts. The CDR3 DNA is TGTGCCAGCAGCCCCACTAGCGTTAGCTACAATGAGCAGTTCTTC. Translated: CASSPTSVSYNEQFF. The rearrangement joins TRBV13 to TRBJ2-1, with 7 bases that match TRBD2. The CDR3 has 15 residues. Germline CDR1 PRHDT, CDR2 FYEKMQ (reference sequence). The V segment lost 5 bases and the J segment 3 bases; nucleotides outside the gene matches: 7.

The chain recombines TRBV4-3 with TRBJ2-1, with TRBD2 matching over 12 bases. The germline V gene has CDR1 LGHNA and CDR2 YSLEER. V was clipped by 1 base and J by 6 bases; unmatched bases: 4. CDR3 size: 16 residues. CDR3 in DNA: TGCGCCAGCAGCCAAGGGGAGACTAGCGGGAGCAATGAGCAGTTCTTC. It is translated as CASSQGETSGSNEQFF.

This clone was seen a few times. The chain joins TRBV7-9 to TRBJ2-3, with 7 bases that match TRBD2. J was trimmed by 5 bases and V by 1 base; bases with no gene match: 6. The germline V gene encodes CDR1 SEHNR and CDR2 FQNEAQ (reference sequence). The CDR3 runs to 15 residues. The CDR3 here is CASSLDKGGIDTQYF. The CDR3 nucleotides read TGTGCCAGCAGCTTAGATAAGGGAGGGATAGATACGCAGTATTTT.

The sample holds many counts of this clone. This chain links TRBV13 with TRBJ1-5; D unresolved. The V end lost 0 bases, the J end lost 3 bases, and 12 bases lay between the germline ends. Germline CDR1 PRHDT, CDR2 FYEKMQ (reference sequence). CDR3 size: 16 residues. The CDR3 nucleotides read TGTGCCAGCAGCTTAGGCCGGGCTCTTGCCAATCAGCCCCAGCATTTT. It yields the protein CASSLGRALANQPQHF.

This chain uses TRBV7-8 with TRBJ2-2; D remains unclear. The length of the CDR3 is 11 residues. V shed 6 bases and J shed 2 bases, with 1 base lying between them. Germline V gene sequence: CDR1 SGHVS, CDR2 FQNEAQ. As DNA, the CDR3 is TGTGCCAGCAGAAACACCGGGGAGCTGTTTTTT. Encoded protein: CASRNTGELFF.

This rearrangement joins TRBV5-1 to TRBJ2-5; TRBD1 agrees at 7 bases. The V gene end was trimmed by 4 bases and the J gene end by 3 bases; junction bases not matched to a gene: 9. Germline V gives CDR1 SGHRS, CDR2 YFSETQ. This CDR3 comprises 15 residues. The CDR3 coding sequence is TGCGCCAGCAGCGTGTTAGGGACAGCCGAAGAGACCCAGTACTTC. Amino acid sequence: CASSVLGTAEETQYF.

This clone was detected a few times. J is TRBJ1-1 and V is TRBV4-1, with 8 nucleotides matching TRBD1. CDR1 and CDR2 (germline): MGHRA, YSYEKL. The CDR3 totals 18 residues. V lost 0 bases to trimming and J lost 1 base; unmatched junction nucleotides: 10. The CDR3 sequence: CASSQDLGTGDWNTEAFF. CDR3 sequence (DNA): TGCGCCAGCAGCCAAGATCTTGGGACAGGTGATTGGAACACTGAAGCTTTCTTT.

This clone was recorded a few times. The DNA for the CDR3 is TGCAGCGTTGGGCACAGGGGGGGTAACAATGAGCAGTTCTTC. Amino acids: CSVGHRGGNNEQFF. This chain uses TRBV29-1 with TRBJ2-1; perhaps TRBD1 as D (8 bases). This CDR3 is built from 14 residues. Per the germline V gene, CDR1 is SQVTM and CDR2 is ANQGSEA. V lost 4 bases, J lost 5 bases, and 15 bases lay in between.

This clone was counted between two and nine times. V usage is TRBV14 and J usage is TRBJ2-7; no clear D. Between the trimmed V and J ends, which lost 3 bases and 4 bases, there was a span of 4 bases. CDR1 SGHDN and CDR2 FVKESK come from the germline V gene. The CDR3 is 11 residues long. This CDR3 is CASSHTYEQYF. The CDR3 DNA is TGTGCCAGCAGCCACACTTACGAGCAGTACTTC.

V is TRBV7-9 and J is TRBJ2-6; TRBD2 is a possible D gene (6 bases). CDR1 and CDR2 from the germline V gene are SEHNR and FQNEAQ (reference sequence). This CDR3 is 17 amino acids long. V lost 5 bases and J lost 0, with 14 bases in between. The CDR3 sequence: CASSQPRESSGANVLTF. The DNA of the CDR3 is TGTGCCAGCAGCCAACCACGGGAGAGCTCTGGGGCCAACGTCCTGACTTTC.

This chain connects TRBV15 to TRBJ2-5, with a weak D call TRBD2 (6 bases). Germline assignment: CDR1 LNHNV and CDR2 YYDKDF (reference sequence). The CDR3 has 14 residues. V gave up 3 bases and J gave up 7 bases, with 15 bases separating them. CDR3 sequence reads: CATSSRTGRGTQYF. In DNA, the CDR3 is TGTGCCACCAGCAGCAGAACCGGGCGGGGGACCCAGTACTTC.

The table lists this clone with a few counts. The CDR3 sequence: CASSHLNQPQHF. CDR3 nucleotides: TGTGCCAGCAGCCACCTAAATCAGCCCCAGCATTTT. The rearrangement uses TRBV13 and TRBJ1-5; D is uncertain. The ends were cut back, 5 bases at V and 4 bases at J, with 6 bases in the middle. The germline V gene has CDR1 PRHDT and CDR2 FYEKMQ (reference sequence). This CDR3 has 12 amino acids.

In this sample, this clone turned up a few times. The chain combines TRBV14 with TRBJ2-7, with D unresolved. This CDR3 is 15 amino acids long. The V gene lost 1 base and the J gene lost 1 base, with 11 bases spanning the gap. Germline V gives CDR1 SGHDN, CDR2 FVKESK. CDR3 DNA sequence: TGTGCCAGCAGCCAAGTTGCGCGGATGTCCTACGAGCAGTACTTC. It specifies CASSQVARMSYEQYF.

In this sample, this clone turned up a few times. This sequence joins TRBV7-2 and TRBJ2-5; 10 nucleotides match TRBD1. CDR1 SGHTA and CDR2 FQGNSA come from the germline V gene. The length of the CDR3 is 15 residues. Trimming cost V 4 bases and J 3 bases; bases outside gene matches: 5. In DNA form, the CDR3 reads TGTGCCAGCAGCTCCTCCGGGACAGGGGAAGAGACCCAGTACTTC. Amino acid sequence: CASSSSGTGEETQYF. Full variable domain (remainder filled in from reference TRBV7-2 and TRBJ2-5): GAGVSQSPSNKVTEKGKDVELRCDPISGHTALYWYRQSLGQGLEFLIYFQGNSAPDKSGLPSDRFSAERTGGSVSTLTIQRTQQEDSAVYLCASSSSGTGEETQYFGPGTRLLVL.

The chain has TRBV2 and TRBJ1-3, with D possibly matching TRBD1 (6 bases). This CDR3 has 15 amino acids. V was clipped by 4 bases and J by 1 base, with 11 bases between them. Germline V CDR1 and CDR2: SNHLY, FYNNEI. The DNA for the CDR3 is TGTGCCAGCAGTGTAGAACAGGGATCTGGAAACACCATATATTTT. Protein product: CASSVEQGSGNTIYF.

This clone has more than one count but fewer than ten. This same CDR3 is encoded by further DNA sequences in the sample. The V and J genes are TRBV18 and TRBJ2-5; D might be TRBD1 (6 bases). Trimming shortened V by 3 bases and J by 0 bases, and 8 bases separated the two germline ends. The CDR3 length is 14 residues. Per the germline V gene, CDR1 is KGHSH and CDR2 is LQKENI. The CDR3 DNA reads as TGTGCCAGCTCACCCGACAGGAACCAAGAGACCCAGTACTTC. It is translated as CASSPDRNQETQYF.

Only a few counts were recorded for this clone. The chain couples TRBV7-9 to TRBJ2-3, with 10 positions matching TRBD1. Trimming at V came to 5 bases and at J to 3 bases, leaving 8 bases not matched to a gene. The V gene's germline CDR1 is SEHNR and CDR2 FQNEAQ (reference sequence). The CDR3 runs to 16 residues. CDR3 in amino acids: CASSLTGGGMTDTQYF. The CDR3 DNA reads TGTGCCAGCAGCCTGACAGGGGGCGGTATGACAGATACGCAGTATTTT.

In this sample, this clone turned up a few times. The chain is built from TRBV21-1 and TRBJ2-6; no DNA check was done on the table's D call, TRBD1. TRBV21-1 is described as a pseudogene. The CDR3 consists of 18 residues. In DNA form, the CDR3 reads TGTGCCAGCAGCAAACCGAGCAGGGCCCCCTCTGGGGCCAACGTCCTGACTTTC. Its protein is CASSKPSRAPSGANVLTF.

The genes are TRBV18 and TRBJ2-3, with 8 bases fitting TRBD2. The V segment lost 6 bases and the J segment 8 bases; nucleotides outside the gene matches: 16. CDR1 and CDR2 from the germline V gene are KGHSH and LQKENI. This CDR3 comprises 16 residues. As DNA, the CDR3 is TGTGCCAGCTCCCCCGGGCTCACTAGCGGCGAAGGTACGCAGTATTTT. Translated, it gives CASSPGLTSGEGTQYF.

This clone was observed a handful of times. The chain couples TRBV7-2 to TRBJ1-1, with 9 positions matching TRBD1. The CDR3 has 16 amino acids. J gave up 0 bases and V 3 bases, and 5 bases lay outside the gene matches. Germline V gene sequence: CDR1 SGHTA, CDR2 FQGNSA. CDR3 protein: CASSFGTGRVNTEAFF. Here the CDR3 DNA reads TGTGCCAGCAGCTTTGGGACAGGGAGGGTGAACACTGAAGCTTTCTTT.

This sequence joins TRBV27 and TRBJ2-3, with D hard to call. CDR3 length equals 14 residues. In germline, CDR1 is MNHEY, CDR2 SMNVEV (reference sequence). Trimming pared 2 bases from V and 4 bases from J, leaving 10 bases between. The CDR3 reads CASSLGPSPDTQYF. DNA of the CDR3: TGTGCCAGCAGTTTAGGACCTTCCCCAGATACGCAGTATTTT.

This clone was found a few times. This chain links TRBV5-4 with TRBJ2-5; 7 positions agree with TRBD2. The CDR3 runs 15 residues. Looked up from germline, CDR1 is SGHNT and CDR2 is YYREEE (reference sequence). V lost 0 bases to trimming and J lost 4 bases; unmatched junction nucleotides: 6. CDR3 sequence: CASSLGGSGAETQYF. The CDR3 region has the DNA TGTGCCAGCAGCTTGGGGGGGAGCGGGGCAGAGACCCAGTACTTC.

The chain has TRBV5-4 and TRBJ2-2; the D is unclear. The CDR3 runs 15 residues. From germline, CDR1 is SGHNT and CDR2 YYREEE (reference sequence). V was trimmed by 5 bases and J by 0 bases, leaving 11 bases between them. For the CDR3, the DNA is TGTGCCAGCAGTCGGGTACACGCGAACACCGGGGAGCTGTTTTTT. Encoded protein: CASSRVHANTGELFF.

The V gene is TRBV7-2, the J gene TRBJ1-2; D is perhaps TRBD1 (6 bases). There are 13 residues in the CDR3. Trimming cost V 3 bases and J 10 bases, with 15 bases left between them. Germline V CDR1 and CDR2: SGHTA, FQGNSA. The chain's CDR3 is CASSLSRDTFYTF. CDR3 bases: TGTGCCAGCAGCTTGTCCCGGGACACATTCTACACCTTC.

This clone was found a few times. The chain uses TRBV28 and TRBJ1-1, with TRBD1 matching 9 bases. The CDR3 loop spans 15 amino acids. Trimming cost V 4 bases and J 0 bases; bases outside gene matches: 3. CDR1 and CDR2 (germline): MDHEN, SYDVKM. This chain's CDR3 is CASSSWTGVNTEAFF. As DNA, the CDR3 is TGTGCCAGCAGTTCTTGGACAGGGGTGAACACTGAAGCTTTCTTT. Full variable domain (outside the CDR3, taken from reference TRBV28 and TRBJ1-1): DVKVTQSSRYLVKRTGEKVFLECVQDMDHENMFWYRQDPGLGLRLIYFSYDVKMKEKGDIPEGYSVSREKKERFSLILESASTNQTSMYLCASSSWTGVNTEAFFGQGTRLTVV.